This T cell receptor beta chain was captured by sequencing in a study of breast tumors, draining lymph nodes, adjacent tissues. TCRdb itself ran the multiplex PCR reads through MiXCR, one entry per CDR3 protein. The data hold about 52,000 distinct CDR3 sequences, with under 55% observed a single time. A word on this clonotype: Its antigen is undetermined.

The CDR3 contains 14 residues. CDR1 and CDR2 from the germline V gene are SGDLS and YYNGEE. J was trimmed by 3 bases and V by 3 bases; bases with no gene match: 3. General study points: Luminal-like breast cancer showed significantly greater tumor-nontumor repertoire similarity than basal-like breast cancer did. Tumor T cell lymph node origin was a supported hypothesis, not proven.

Sequenced sample: breast tumor tissue. This clonotype was sampled from a female donor with breast cancer. Some clones in this sample may be carry-over from other donors' samples. The V and J genes are TRBV9 and TRBJ2-5, with 9 bases aligning to TRBD1. DNA of the CDR3: TGTGCCAGCAGCGGGGGGACAGGGAAAGAGACCCAGTACTTC. This codes for CASSGGTGKETQYF.